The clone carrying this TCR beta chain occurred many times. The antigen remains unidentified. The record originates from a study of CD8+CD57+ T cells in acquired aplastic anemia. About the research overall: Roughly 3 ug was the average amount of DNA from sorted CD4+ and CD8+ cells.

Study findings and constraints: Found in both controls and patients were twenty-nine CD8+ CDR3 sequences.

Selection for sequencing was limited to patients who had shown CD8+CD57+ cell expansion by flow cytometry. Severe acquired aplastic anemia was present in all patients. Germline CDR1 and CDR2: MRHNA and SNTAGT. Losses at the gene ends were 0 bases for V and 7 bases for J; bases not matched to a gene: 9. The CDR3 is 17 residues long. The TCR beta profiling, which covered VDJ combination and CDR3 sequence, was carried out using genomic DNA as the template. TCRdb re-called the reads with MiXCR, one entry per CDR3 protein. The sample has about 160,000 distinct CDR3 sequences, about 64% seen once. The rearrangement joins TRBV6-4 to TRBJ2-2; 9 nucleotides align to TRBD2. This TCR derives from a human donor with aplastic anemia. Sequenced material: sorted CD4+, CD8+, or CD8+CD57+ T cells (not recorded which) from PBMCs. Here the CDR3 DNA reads TGTGCCAGCAGTGACTCCCCTCGCGGGGGGGCCTACGGGGAGCTGTTTTTT. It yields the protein CASSDSPRGGAYGELFF.